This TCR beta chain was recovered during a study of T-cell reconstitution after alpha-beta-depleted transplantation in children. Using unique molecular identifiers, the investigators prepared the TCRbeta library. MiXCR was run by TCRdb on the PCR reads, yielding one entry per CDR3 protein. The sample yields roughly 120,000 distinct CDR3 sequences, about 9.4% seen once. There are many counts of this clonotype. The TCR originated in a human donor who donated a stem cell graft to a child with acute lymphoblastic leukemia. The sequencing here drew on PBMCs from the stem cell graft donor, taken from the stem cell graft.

CDR3 amino acids: CASSPTTSGYEQYF. The CDR3 DNA sequence: TGTGCCAGCAGCCCCACGACTAGCGGATACGAGCAGTACTTC. The gene calls are TRBV28 and TRBJ2-7, with 9 bases that match TRBD2. The CDR3 sequence is 14 residues long. V lost 6 bases, J lost 4 bases, and 7 bases stayed unmatched. Germline V gene sequence: CDR1 MDHEN, CDR2 SYDVKM.